A selection of T cell receptor beta chains follows, all from one sample in a study of T cells in Graves' hyperthyroidism and ophthalmopathy. TCRdb re-called the multiplex PCR reads through MiXCR, storing one row per CDR3 protein. The repertoire holds fewer than 450,000 distinct CDR3 sequences, over 13% seen once, with 25% to 30% in the top ten. Sequences were obtained from blood. These receptors all come from a man aged 50-60 years with Graves' ophthalmopathy. The CDR3 runs from the conserved cysteine through the conserved F or W. A D gene is named only where the DNA matches it firmly. Part of the rows lack a size; the others show once, few, many or a class for expanded clones.

CDR3nt	CDR3aa	v_gene	j_gene	d_gene	abundance
TGTGCCAGCAGTTTGTATATTGGGACTAGCGGGAGCCCCCACGAGCAGTACTTC	CASSLYIGTSGSPHEQYF	TRBV27	TRBJ2-7	TRBD2	many
TGCAGTGCCCTTAGGGGGGTCTCTGAAGCTTTCTTT	CSALRGVSEAFF	TRBV20-1	TRBJ1-1	NA	many
TGTGCCAGCACCGAACAGGGGGCGGCGGGAGCTTTCTTT	CASTEQGAAGAFF	TRBV2	TRBJ1-1	TRBD1	many
TGTGCCAGCAGCCAAGGGGCGGTACCTGGTGGCTACACCTTC	CASSQGAVPGGYTF	TRBV3-1	TRBJ1-2	NA	many
TGTGCCAGCAGCCGTGGACAGGCGGATGGCTACACCTTC	CASSRGQADGYTF	TRBV7-8	TRBJ1-2	TRBD1	many
TGTGCCAGCAGATTCCAGGGGTTTGCAACCGGGGAGCTGTTTTTT	CASRFQGFATGELFF	TRBV2	TRBJ2-2	NA	many
TGTGCCAGTAGTATAACCTCGACTAGCGTACAAGAGACCCAGTACTTC	CASSITSTSVQETQYF	TRBV19	TRBJ2-5	TRBD2	NA
TGTGCCAGCGGTCCACGGAACCCAGTCTATGGCTACACCTTC	CASGPRNPVYGYTF	TRBV12-3/TRBV12-4	TRBJ1-2	NA	NA
TGCGCCAGCAGCCGGGACAGGGATATCACAGATACGCAGTATTTT	CASSRDRDITDTQYF	TRBV5-1	TRBJ2-3	TRBD1	NA
TGTGCTAGTGGCCGGGACCACTCGGGGCATGGCTACACCTTC	CASGRDHSGHGYTF	TRBV12-5	TRBJ1-2	NA	NA
TGTGCCAGCAGCTTAGACAGGGGATGGGAAGAGACCCAGTACTTC	CASSLDRGWEETQYF	TRBV7-9	TRBJ2-5	TRBD1	NA
TGCGCCAGCAGCTTACCCAGAGAGAACACTGAAGCTTTCTTT	CASSLPRENTEAFF	TRBV5-1	TRBJ1-1	NA	many
TGTGCCAGCTCACGAACAGATAACTACGAGCAGTACTTC	CASSRTDNYEQYF	TRBV18	TRBJ2-7	NA	many
TGCAGTGCTGACGCCGGAGGGAGGGCCGGGACAGATACGCAGTATTTT	CSADAGGRAGTDTQYF	TRBV20-1	TRBJ2-3	TRBD2	few
TGTGCCAGCAGCATTGGACAGGGAAGTACCGGGGAGCTGTTTTTT	CASSIGQGSTGELFF	TRBV9	TRBJ2-2	TRBD1	many
TGTGCCGGACAACCCGACGGGTACTCTGGGGCCAACGTCCTGACTTTC	CAGQPDGYSGANVLTF	TRBV6-1	TRBJ2-6	NA	many
TGTGCCAGCACCCGGACCCAACATAGTCAGCCCCAGCATTTT	CASTRTQHSQPQHF	TRBV28	TRBJ1-5	NA	many
TGTGCCAGCAGCTGGGTCGGCATCAATGAGCAGTTCTTC	CASSWVGINEQFF	TRBV7-9	TRBJ2-1	NA	NA
TGTGCCAGCAGCTTAAAACGGAGCGGGAGCGCTAATACGCAGTATTTT	CASSLKRSGSANTQYF	TRBV11-2	TRBJ2-3	TRBD2	NA
TGCGCCAGCGGCCCCGGGACGAGCGTAATACAGCAGTTCTTC	CASGPGTSVIQQFF	TRBV5-1	TRBJ2-1	NA	once
TGTGCTAGTGGTTTGTCCACTAGCGGGAGATTGAACACCGGGGAGCTGTTTTTT	CASGLSTSGRLNTGELFF	TRBV12-5	TRBJ2-2	TRBD2	NA
TGTGCCAGCAGTTACGACAGCAATAATGAAAAACTGTTTTTT	CASSYDSNNEKLFF	TRBV6-5	TRBJ1-4	NA	many
TGTGCCAGCAGTTACTCGAGACAGGGGAGGCAGCCCCAGCATTTT	CASSYSRQGRQPQHF	TRBV6-2/TRBV6-3	TRBJ1-5	TRBD1	NA
TGCGCCAGCAGCCCGACTAGCGGGATCGGCACAGATACGCAGTATTTT	CASSPTSGIGTDTQYF	TRBV5-1	TRBJ2-3	TRBD2	many
TGTGCCAGCAGTGTCCAGGGGAGCTCTGGAAACACCATATATTTT	CASSVQGSSGNTIYF	TRBV2	TRBJ1-3	NA	many
TGTGCCACCTCCAGACAGGGTATGGCAGATACGCAGTATTTT	CATSRQGMADTQYF	TRBV24-1	TRBJ2-3	TRBD1	NA
TGCAGTGCTTCCACCTTGGAAGGGACAGGGGTCAATCAGCCCCAGCATTTT	CSASTLEGTGVNQPQHF	TRBV20-1	TRBJ1-5	TRBD1	few
TGTGCCAGCAGCTTAGAAGGGACTGTGCAAGAGACCCAGTACTTC	CASSLEGTVQETQYF	TRBV7-9	TRBJ2-5	NA	few
TGTGCCAGCAGCGTAGGGACAGGTAACAATCAGCCCCAGCATTTT	CASSVGTGNNQPQHF	TRBV5-8	TRBJ1-5	TRBD1	many
TGTGCCAGCAGTTTATCGGTATGCGAGCAGTACTTC	CASSLSVCEQYF	TRBV28	TRBJ2-7	NA	once
TGTGCGGCCGGGTGGGGAAGCTCCTACAATGAGCAGTTCTTC	CAAGWGSSYNEQFF	TRBV25-1	TRBJ2-1	NA	few
TGCAGTGCCGCCGGGACTAGCGCACTCGAGCAGTACTTC	CSAAGTSALEQYF	TRBV20-1	TRBJ2-7	TRBD2	many
TGTGCCAGCAGTGAACAGGGCCCTAGCGGGAGTAGGGAGACCCAGTACTTC	CASSEQGPSGSRETQYF	TRBV2	TRBJ2-5	TRBD2	many
TGTGCCAGCAGCGAGTTGGGATCTCAGTTCTTC	CASSELGSQFF	TRBV2	TRBJ2-1	NA	many
TGTGCCAGCAGTTTTAGCGGGAGGAACACCGGGGAGCTGTTTTTT	CASSFSGRNTGELFF	TRBV12-3/TRBV12-4	TRBJ2-2	TRBD2	many
TGTGCCAGCAGTGCCCCGGTGGCTAGCGGGGGGGAAGAGACCCAGTACTTC	CASSAPVASGGEETQYF	TRBV28	TRBJ2-5	TRBD2	once
TGTGCCACCAGCAGAGATTGGGGCGCTACGAACACTGAAGCTTTCTTT	CATSRDWGATNTEAFF	TRBV15	TRBJ1-1	NA	many
TGTGCCTGGGTGACAGGGGGCGAGACTGAAGCTTTCTTT	CAWVTGGETEAFF	TRBV30	TRBJ1-1	TRBD1	many
TGTGCCAGCAGCTTAGAACTTAATCAGCCCCAGCATTTT	CASSLELNQPQHF	TRBV12-3/TRBV12-4	TRBJ1-5	NA	many
TGTGCCAGCTCACCTAGTGGTCCCGAGCAGTACTTC	CASSPSGPEQYF	TRBV18	TRBJ2-7	NA	NA
TGTGCCAGCAGTGAGGAAAAGCGACAAGAGACCCAGTACTTC	CASSEEKRQETQYF	TRBV2	TRBJ2-5	NA	many
TGTGCCAGCAGTTACAGGACAGCAAATAACTATGGCTACACCTTC	CASSYRTANNYGYTF	TRBV6-5	TRBJ1-2	NA	few
TGTGCCAGCGGGGACAATGAGCAGTTCTTC	CASGDNEQFF	TRBV12-3/TRBV12-4	TRBJ2-1	NA	many
TGTGCCAGCAGCGTAACAGGGGGCAATGAGCAGTTCTTC	CASSVTGGNEQFF	TRBV9	TRBJ2-1	TRBD1	many
TGCAGTGCTAGAGAATGGGGAACTAATTCACCCCTCCACTTT	CSAREWGTNSPLHF	TRBV20-1	TRBJ1-6	NA	many
TGTGCCAGTAGCGATATACAGGGCTTAAGCTCTGGGGCCAACGTCCTGACTTTC	CASSDIQGLSSGANVLTF	TRBV19	TRBJ2-6	NA	few
TGTGCCAGCAGCCGAAAAAGGGGGGGTGCTGAAGCTTTCTTT	CASSRKRGGAEAFF	TRBV12-3/TRBV12-4	TRBJ1-1	NA	few
TGTGCCAGCAGTTTACGATGGAGTGGGGGCGACGGGGGGATCTTT	CASSLRWSGGDGGIF	TRBV12-3/TRBV12-4	TRBJ1-1	NA	many
TGTGCCAGCAGTTTTCTTGGCCACACCTACGAGCAGTACTTC	CASSFLGHTYEQYF	TRBV27	TRBJ2-7	NA	many
TGTGCCAGCTGTCCCTGGGGACTAGCGGGAGTTAGCTCCTACGAGCAGTACTTC	CASCPWGLAGVSSYEQYF	TRBV7-8	TRBJ2-7	TRBD2	many
TGCGCCAGCAGCCAACTTCCCGCACTAGCGGGAGGCAGCACAGATACGCAGTATTTT	CASSQLPALAGGSTDTQYF	TRBV4-1	TRBJ2-3	TRBD2	many
TGCAGTGCTAGGGGACTAGCGGGAGATCACACGAATGAGCAGTTCTTC	CSARGLAGDHTNEQFF	TRBV20-1	TRBJ2-1	TRBD2	many
TGTGCCAACAAACAAGGGAGCTCCTACAATGAGCAGTTCTTC	CANKQGSSYNEQFF	TRBV2	TRBJ2-1	NA	NA
TGTGCCAGCAGTTACGGAGTCCAAGAGACCCAGTACTTC	CASSYGVQETQYF	TRBV28	TRBJ2-5	NA	NA
TGTGCCAGCAGTCCCAAAAACATTCAGTACTTC	CASSPKNIQYF	TRBV7-9	TRBJ2-4	NA	NA